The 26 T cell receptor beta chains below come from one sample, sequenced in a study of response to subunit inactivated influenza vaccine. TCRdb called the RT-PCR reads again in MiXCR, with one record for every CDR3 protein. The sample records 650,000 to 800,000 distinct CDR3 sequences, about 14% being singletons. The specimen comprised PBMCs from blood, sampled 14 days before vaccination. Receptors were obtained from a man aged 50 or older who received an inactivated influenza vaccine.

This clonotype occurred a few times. The CDR3 loop is CASSKVVSNQPQHF. CDR3 sequence (DNA): TGTGCCAGCAGCAAGGTGGTTAGCAATCAGCCCCAGCATTTT. The chain carries TRBV12-3 or TRBV12-4 and TRBJ1-5; D ambiguous. V was cut by 6 bases and J by 0 bases, with 9 bases left in between. The CDR3 is made up of 14 amino acids.

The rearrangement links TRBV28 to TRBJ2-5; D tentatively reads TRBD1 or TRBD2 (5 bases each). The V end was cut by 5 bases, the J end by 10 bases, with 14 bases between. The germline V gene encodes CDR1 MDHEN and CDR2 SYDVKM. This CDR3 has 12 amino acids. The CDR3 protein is CASSLNRDRQYF. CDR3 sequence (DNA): TGTGCCAGCAGTCTCAATCGGGACCGCCAGTACTTC.

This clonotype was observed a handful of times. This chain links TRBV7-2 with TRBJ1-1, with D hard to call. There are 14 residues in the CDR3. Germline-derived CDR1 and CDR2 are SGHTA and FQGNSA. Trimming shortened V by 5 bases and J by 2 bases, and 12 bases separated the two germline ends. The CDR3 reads CASSPSAGNTEAFF. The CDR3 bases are TGTGCCAGCAGCCCCTCCGCGGGAAACACTGAAGCTTTCTTT. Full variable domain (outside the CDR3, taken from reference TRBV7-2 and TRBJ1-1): GAGVSQSPSNKVTEKGKDVELRCDPISGHTALYWYRQSLGQGLEFLIYFQGNSAPDKSGLPSDRFSAERTGGSVSTLTIQRTQQEDSAVYLCASSPSAGNTEAFFGQGTRLTVV.

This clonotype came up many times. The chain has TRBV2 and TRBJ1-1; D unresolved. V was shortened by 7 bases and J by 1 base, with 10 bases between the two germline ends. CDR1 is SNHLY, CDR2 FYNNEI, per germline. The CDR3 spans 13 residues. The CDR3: CASTWGRNTEAFF. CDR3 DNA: TGTGCCAGCACTTGGGGTCGGAACACTGAAGCTTTCTTT.

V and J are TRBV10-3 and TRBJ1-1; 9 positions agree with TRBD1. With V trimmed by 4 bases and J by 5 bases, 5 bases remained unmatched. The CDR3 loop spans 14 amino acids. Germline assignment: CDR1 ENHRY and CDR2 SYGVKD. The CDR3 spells CAISVTGGSTEAFF. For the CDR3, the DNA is TGTGCCATCAGTGTGACAGGGGGGAGTACTGAAGCTTTCTTT.

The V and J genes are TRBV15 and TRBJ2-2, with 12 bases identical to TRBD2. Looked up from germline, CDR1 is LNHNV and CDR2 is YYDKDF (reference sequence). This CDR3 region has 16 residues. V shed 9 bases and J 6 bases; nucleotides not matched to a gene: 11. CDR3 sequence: CATTNGLAGSSGELFF. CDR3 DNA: TGTGCCACTACAAACGGACTAGCGGGGAGCTCCGGGGAGCTGTTTTTT.

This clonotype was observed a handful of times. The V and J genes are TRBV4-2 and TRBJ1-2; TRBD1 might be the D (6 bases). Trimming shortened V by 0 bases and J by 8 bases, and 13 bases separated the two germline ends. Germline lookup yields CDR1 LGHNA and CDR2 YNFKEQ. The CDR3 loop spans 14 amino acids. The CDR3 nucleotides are TGTGCCAGCAGCCAAGATTTCGCAGGGGAAGGCTACACCTTC. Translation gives CASSQDFAGEGYTF.

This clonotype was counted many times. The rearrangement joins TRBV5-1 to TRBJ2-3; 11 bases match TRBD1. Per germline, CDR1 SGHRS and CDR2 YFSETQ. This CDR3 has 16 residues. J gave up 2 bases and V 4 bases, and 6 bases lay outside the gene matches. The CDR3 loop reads CASSPGGQGATDTQYF. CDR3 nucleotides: TGCGCCAGCAGCCCCGGAGGACAGGGGGCCACAGATACGCAGTATTTT.

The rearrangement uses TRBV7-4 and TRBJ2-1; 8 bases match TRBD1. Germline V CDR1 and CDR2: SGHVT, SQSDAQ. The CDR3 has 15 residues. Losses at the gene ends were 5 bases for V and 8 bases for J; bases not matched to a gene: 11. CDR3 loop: CASSIHEDRDHEQFF. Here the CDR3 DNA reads TGTGCCAGCAGCATCCACGAGGACAGGGACCATGAGCAGTTCTTC.

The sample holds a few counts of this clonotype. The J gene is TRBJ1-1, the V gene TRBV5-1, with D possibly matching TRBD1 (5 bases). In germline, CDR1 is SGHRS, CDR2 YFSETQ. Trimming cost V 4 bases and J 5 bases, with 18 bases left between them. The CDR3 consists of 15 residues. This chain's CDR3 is CASSVEGWPVTEAFF. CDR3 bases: TGCGCCAGCAGCGTGGAGGGGTGGCCGGTGACTGAAGCTTTCTTT.

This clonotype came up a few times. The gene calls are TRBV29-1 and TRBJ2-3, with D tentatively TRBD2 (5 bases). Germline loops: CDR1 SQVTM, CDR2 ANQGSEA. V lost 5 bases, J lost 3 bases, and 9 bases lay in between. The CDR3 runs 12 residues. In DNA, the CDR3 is TGCAGCGTTACTAGAGCTACAGATACGCAGTATTTT. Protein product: CSVTRATDTQYF.

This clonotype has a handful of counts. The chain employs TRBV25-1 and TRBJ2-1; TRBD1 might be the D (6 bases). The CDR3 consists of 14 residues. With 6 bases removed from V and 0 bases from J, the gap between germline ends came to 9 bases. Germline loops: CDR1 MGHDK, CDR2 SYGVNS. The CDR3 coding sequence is TGTGCCAGCAGGACAGGTAGCTCCTACAATGAGCAGTTCTTC. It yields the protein CASRTGSSYNEQFF. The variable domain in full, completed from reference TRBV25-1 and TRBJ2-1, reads EADIYQTPRYLVIGTGKKITLECSQTMGHDKMYWYQQDPGMELHLIHYSYGVNSTEKGDLSSESTVSRIRTEHFPLTLESARPSHTSQYLCASRTGSSYNEQFFGPGTRLTVL.

CDR3: CSASPRVVAGGRYNEQFF. The CDR3 DNA sequence: TGCAGTGCTAGTCCCCGGGTGGTAGCGGGAGGAAGGTACAATGAGCAGTTCTTC. The V gene is TRBV20-1, the J gene TRBJ2-1, with 10 nucleotides matching TRBD2. This CDR3 contains 18 residues. Germline V gene lookup returns CDR1 DFQATT and CDR2 SNEGSKA (reference sequence). V lost 3 bases, J lost 4 bases, and 15 bases stayed unmatched.

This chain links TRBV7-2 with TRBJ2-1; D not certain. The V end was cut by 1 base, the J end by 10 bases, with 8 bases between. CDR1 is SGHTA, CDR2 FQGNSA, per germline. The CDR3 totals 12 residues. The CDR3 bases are TGTGCCAGCAGCTTAGGGGCGAGGGAGCAGTTCTTC. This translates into CASSLGAREQFF.

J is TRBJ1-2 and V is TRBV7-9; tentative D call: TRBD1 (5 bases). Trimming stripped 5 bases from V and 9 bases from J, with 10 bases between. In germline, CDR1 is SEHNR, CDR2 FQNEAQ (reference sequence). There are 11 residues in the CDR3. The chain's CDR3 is CASSADRSYTF. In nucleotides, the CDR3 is TGTGCCAGCAGCGCCGACAGAAGCTACACCTTC.

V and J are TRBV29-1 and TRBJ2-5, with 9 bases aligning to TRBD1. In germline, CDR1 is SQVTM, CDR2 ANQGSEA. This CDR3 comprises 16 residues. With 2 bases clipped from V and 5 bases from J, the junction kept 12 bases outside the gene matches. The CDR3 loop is CSVEYLNRGQVETQYF. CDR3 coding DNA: TGCAGCGTTGAATACCTGAACAGGGGGCAAGTGGAGACCCAGTACTTC. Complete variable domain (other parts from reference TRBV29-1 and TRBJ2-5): SAVISQKPSRDICQRGTSLTIQCQVDSQVTMMFWYRQQPGQSLTLIATANQGSEATYESGFVIDKFPISRPNLTFSTLTVSNMSPEDSSIYLCSVEYLNRGQVETQYFGPGTRLLVL.

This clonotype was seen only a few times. CDR3 sequence reads: CASHRTEYNEQFF. The CDR3 DNA is TGTGCCAGCCACCGGACAGAGTACAATGAGCAGTTCTTC. This rearrangement joins TRBV7-8 to TRBJ2-1, with D possibly being TRBD1 (6 bases). The germline V gene encodes CDR1 SGHVS and CDR2 FQNEAQ. This CDR3 comprises 13 residues. V was pared by 8 bases and J by 4 bases, with 12 bases between.

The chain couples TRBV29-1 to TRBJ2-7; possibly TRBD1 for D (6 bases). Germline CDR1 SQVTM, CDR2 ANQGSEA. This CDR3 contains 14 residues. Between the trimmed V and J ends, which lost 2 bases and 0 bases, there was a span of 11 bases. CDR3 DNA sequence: TGCAGCGTTGAATATCGGGACAACTCCTACGAGCAGTACTTC. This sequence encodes CSVEYRDNSYEQYF.

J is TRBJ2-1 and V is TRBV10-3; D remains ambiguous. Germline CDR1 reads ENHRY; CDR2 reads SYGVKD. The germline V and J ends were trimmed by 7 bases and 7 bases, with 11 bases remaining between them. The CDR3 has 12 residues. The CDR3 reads CAIKDGWNEQFF. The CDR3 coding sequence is TGTGCCATCAAGGACGGATGGAATGAGCAGTTCTTC.

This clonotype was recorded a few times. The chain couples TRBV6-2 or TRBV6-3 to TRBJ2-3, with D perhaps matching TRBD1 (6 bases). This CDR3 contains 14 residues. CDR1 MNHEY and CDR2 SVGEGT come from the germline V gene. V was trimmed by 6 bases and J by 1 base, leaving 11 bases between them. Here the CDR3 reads CASSRDTRTDTQYF. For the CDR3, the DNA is TGTGCCAGCAGCCGGGACACCCGCACAGATACGCAGTATTTT.

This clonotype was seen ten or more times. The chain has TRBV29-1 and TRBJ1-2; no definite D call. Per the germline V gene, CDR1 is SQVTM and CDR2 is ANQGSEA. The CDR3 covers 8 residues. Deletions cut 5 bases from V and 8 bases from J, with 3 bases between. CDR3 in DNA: TGCAGCGTTTCCGGCTACACCTTC. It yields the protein CSVSGYTF.

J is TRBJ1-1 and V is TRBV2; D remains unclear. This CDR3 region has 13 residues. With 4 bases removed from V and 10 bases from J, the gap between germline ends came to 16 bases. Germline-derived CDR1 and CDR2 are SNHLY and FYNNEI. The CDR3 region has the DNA TGTGCCAGCAGTGTAATAGGCGGGAGTGGAGCTTTCTTT. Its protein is CASSVIGGSGAFF.

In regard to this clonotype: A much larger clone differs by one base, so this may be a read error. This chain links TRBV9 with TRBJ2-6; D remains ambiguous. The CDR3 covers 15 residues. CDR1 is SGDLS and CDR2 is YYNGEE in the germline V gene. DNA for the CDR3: TGTGCCGGCAGTGATAACGCCGACGGGGCCAACGTCCTGACTTTC. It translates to CAGSDNADGANVLTF.

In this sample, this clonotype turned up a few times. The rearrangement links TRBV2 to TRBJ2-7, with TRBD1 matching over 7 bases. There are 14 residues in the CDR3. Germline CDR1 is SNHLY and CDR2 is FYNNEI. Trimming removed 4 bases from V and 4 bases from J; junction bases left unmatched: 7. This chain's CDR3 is CASSVSQGLYEQYF. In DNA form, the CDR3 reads TGTGCCAGCAGTGTTTCACAGGGGCTGTACGAGCAGTACTTC.

CDR3: CASSTPRGNEETQYF. The CDR3 DNA follows: TGTGCCAGCAGTACCCCCCGGGGTAACGAAGAGACCCAGTACTTC. The V gene is TRBV3-1, the J gene TRBJ2-5; tentative D call: TRBD2 (5 bases). Trimming removed 6 bases from V and 3 bases from J, with 17 bases in between. The CDR3 is 15 residues long. The germline V gene encodes CDR1 LGHDT and CDR2 YNNKEL (reference sequence).

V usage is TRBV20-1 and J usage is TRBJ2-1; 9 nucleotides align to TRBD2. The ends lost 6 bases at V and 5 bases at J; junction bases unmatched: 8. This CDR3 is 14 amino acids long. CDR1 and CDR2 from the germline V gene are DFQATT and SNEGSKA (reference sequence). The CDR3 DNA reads TGCAGTGCATGGGGGACTAGCCTCGACAATGAGCAGTTCTTC. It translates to CSAWGTSLDNEQFF.